One sample yielded the 12 T cell receptor beta chains listed below, sequenced in a study of cytomegalovirus exposure and HLA in healthy donors. The primer mix had 60 Vbeta and 13 Jbeta primers. Using immunoSEQ multiplex PCR, the repertoire was profiled, and TCRdb retains in-frame clones only, with some absent. Among some 110,000 clones listed, approximately 16% were seen once. The sequenced sample consisted of PBMCs. The receptors originated from a female donor in good health and CMV-seronegative.

The V gene is TRBV19, the J gene TRBJ1-2, with TRBD1 as a possible D gene (6 bases). Trimming removed 4 bases at V and 8 bases at J, with 20 bases between. The CDR3 length is 15 residues. Germline CDR1 is LNHDA and CDR2 is SQIVND (reference sequence). The CDR3 region has the DNA TGTGCCAGTAGTACCGACGTACGGGGGGCAAGAGGCTACACCTTC. It translates to CASSTDVRGARGYTF. Drawing the rest from reference TRBV19 and TRBJ1-2, the complete variable domain is DGGITQSPKYLFRKEGQNVTLSCEQNLNHDAMYWYRQDPGQGLRLIYYSQIVNDFQKGDIAEGYSVSREKKESFPLTVTSAQKNPTAFYLCASSTDVRGARGYTFGSGTRLTVV.

The rearrangement uses TRBV27 and TRBJ2-7, with D perhaps matching TRBD1 (5 bases). The CDR3 is 13 amino acids. Germline-derived CDR1 and CDR2 are MNHEY and SMNVEV (reference sequence). Trimming removed 5 bases at V and 3 bases at J, with 11 bases between. The CDR3 coding sequence is TGTGCCAGCAGTCTAGGGGTGGGCTACGAGCAGTACTTC. Translating it yields CASSLGVGYEQYF.

This clone was seen a few times. This rearrangement joins TRBV7-9 to TRBJ2-7, with TRBD1 matching over 7 bases. This CDR3 comprises 15 residues. With 5 bases clipped from V and 2 bases from J, the junction kept 9 bases outside the gene matches. Looked up from germline, CDR1 is SEHNR and CDR2 is FQNEAQ (reference sequence). CDR3: CASSEETGPPYEQYF. The CDR3 nucleotides are TGTGCCAGCAGCGAAGAGACAGGGCCGCCCTACGAGCAGTACTTC.

A few counts support this clone. The chain combines TRBV29-1 with TRBJ1-4; 11 nucleotides line up with TRBD1. Trimming at V came to 7 bases and at J to 8 bases, leaving 9 bases not matched to a gene. Looked up from germline, CDR1 is SQVTM and CDR2 is ANQGSEA. The CDR3 contains 14 residues. CDR3 DNA: TGCAGCGCTACAGCTCGGGACAGGGGGGAAAAACTGTTTTTT. It codes for CSATARDRGEKLFF.

The rearrangement uses TRBV5-1 and TRBJ2-7; possible D gene TRBD2, 6 bases. This CDR3 has 14 residues. The V gene's germline CDR1 is SGHRS and CDR2 YFSETQ. Trimming removed 5 bases at V and 3 bases at J, with 15 bases between. CDR3 amino acids: CASSSGTLNYEQYF. CDR3 sequence (DNA): TGCGCCAGCAGTTCCGGGACTCTAAACTACGAGCAGTACTTC.

In its sample, this clone was seen a few times. In nucleotides, the CDR3 is TGCGCCAGCAGCCAAGCTGGGGCCATAGCGGGAGTAAACCCCGGGGAGCTGTTTTTT. This encodes CASSQAGAIAGVNPGELFF. The chain is built from TRBV4-3 and TRBJ2-2; TRBD2 matches at 9 bases. CDR1 and CDR2 (germline): LGHNA, YSLEER. The V segment lost 1 base and the J segment 6 bases; nucleotides outside the gene matches: 15. This CDR3 contains 19 residues.

J is TRBJ2-1 and V is TRBV5-1; tentative D call: TRBD2 (5 bases). The CDR3 runs to 12 residues. CDR1 is SGHRS, CDR2 YFSETQ, per germline. V dropped 4 bases and J dropped 8 bases, with 10 bases sitting between them. Here the CDR3 reads CASSEGFDEQFF. The CDR3 DNA sequence: TGCGCCAGCAGCGAGGGCTTCGATGAGCAGTTCTTC.

V gene TRBV19 combines with J gene TRBJ1-5, with 8 bases aligning to TRBD1. The V segment lost 5 bases and the J segment 2 bases; nucleotides outside the gene matches: 5. The CDR3 runs to 15 residues. Per germline, CDR1 LNHDA and CDR2 SQIVND (reference sequence). CDR3 sequence (DNA): TGTGCCAGTAGTGATACGGACAGGGGCAATCAGCCCCAGCATTTT. This translates into CASSDTDRGNQPQHF.

This clone showed up just a few times. This sequence joins TRBV19 and TRBJ2-1, with TRBD2 matching over 8 bases. The CDR3 contains 16 residues. Trimming removed 9 bases from V and 7 bases from J; junction bases left unmatched: 17. CDR1 LNHDA and CDR2 SQIVND come from the germline V gene (reference sequence). The CDR3 reads CASATQGLGVRNEQFF. Here the CDR3 DNA reads TGTGCCAGCGCGACCCAGGGACTAGGAGTGAGGAATGAGCAGTTCTTC.

In its sample, this clone was seen a few times. The rearrangement links TRBV19 to TRBJ2-7, with TRBD1 matching over 8 bases. There are 14 residues in the CDR3. Germline V gene data show CDR1 as LNHDA and CDR2 as SQIVND (reference sequence). V dropped 3 bases and J dropped 1; count of bases not matched to a gene: 2. CDR3 protein: CASSIQGASYEQYF. In DNA form, the CDR3 reads TGTGCCAGTAGTATTCAGGGGGCTTCCTACGAGCAGTACTTC.

The V and J genes are TRBV2 and TRBJ2-3; 8 bases are shared with TRBD1. The germline V gene has CDR1 SNHLY and CDR2 FYNNEI. This CDR3 has 16 amino acids. The junction had 17 bases not matched to a gene; V was cut back by 8 bases and J by 7 bases. In DNA, the CDR3 is TGTGCCAGCGGTTTCGAACAGGGGGAAGGGACATATACGCAGTATTTT. This gives the protein CASGFEQGEGTYTQYF.

The genes are TRBV7-8 and TRBJ2-3; 8 bases align to TRBD2. CDR1 and CDR2 (germline): SGHVS, FQNEAQ. Trimming cost V 7 bases and J 3 bases; bases outside gene matches: 15. The CDR3 has 17 residues. The DNA of the CDR3 is TGTGCCAGCACCAACATGGGGCGGGGGGAAACTACAGATACGCAGTATTTT. This encodes CASTNMGRGETTDTQYF.